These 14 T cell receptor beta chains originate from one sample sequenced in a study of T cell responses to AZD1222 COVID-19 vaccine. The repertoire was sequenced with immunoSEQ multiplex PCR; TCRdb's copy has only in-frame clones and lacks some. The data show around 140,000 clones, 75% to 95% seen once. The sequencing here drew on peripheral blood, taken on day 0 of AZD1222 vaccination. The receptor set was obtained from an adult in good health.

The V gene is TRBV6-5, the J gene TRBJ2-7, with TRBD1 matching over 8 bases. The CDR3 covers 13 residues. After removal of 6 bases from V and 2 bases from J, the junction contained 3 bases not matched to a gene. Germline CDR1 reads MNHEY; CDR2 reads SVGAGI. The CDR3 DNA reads TGTGCCAGCAGCTTGGACAGGGCCTACGAGCAGTACTTC. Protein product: CASSLDRAYEQYF.

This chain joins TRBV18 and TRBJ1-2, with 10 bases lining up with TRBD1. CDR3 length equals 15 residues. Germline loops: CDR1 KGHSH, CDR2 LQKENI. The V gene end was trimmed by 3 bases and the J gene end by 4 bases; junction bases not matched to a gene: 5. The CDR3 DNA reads TGTGCCAGCTCACCGGGACAGGGGCAGAGCTATGGCTACACCTTC. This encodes CASSPGQGQSYGYTF.

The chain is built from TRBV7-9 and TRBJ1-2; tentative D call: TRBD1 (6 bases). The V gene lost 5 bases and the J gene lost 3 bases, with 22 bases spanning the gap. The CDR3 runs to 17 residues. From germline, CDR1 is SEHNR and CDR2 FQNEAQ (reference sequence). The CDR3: CASSPIRGRGHDYGYTF. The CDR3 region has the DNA TGTGCCAGCAGCCCTATCCGAGGCAGGGGACATGACTATGGCTACACCTTC. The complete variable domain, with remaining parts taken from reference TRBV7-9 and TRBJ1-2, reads DTGVSQNPRHKITKRGQNVTFRCDPISEHNRLYWYRQTLGQGPEFLTYFQNEAQLEKSRLLSDRFSAERPKGSFSTLEIQRTEQGDSAMYLCASSPIRGRGHDYGYTFGSGTRLTVV.

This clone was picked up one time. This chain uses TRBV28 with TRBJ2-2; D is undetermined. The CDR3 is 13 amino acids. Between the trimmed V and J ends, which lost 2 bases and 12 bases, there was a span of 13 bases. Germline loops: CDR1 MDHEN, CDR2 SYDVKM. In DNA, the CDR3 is TGTGCCAGCAGTTTACCCCCCACCCGTAAGCTGTTTTTT. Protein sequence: CASSLPPTRKLFF.

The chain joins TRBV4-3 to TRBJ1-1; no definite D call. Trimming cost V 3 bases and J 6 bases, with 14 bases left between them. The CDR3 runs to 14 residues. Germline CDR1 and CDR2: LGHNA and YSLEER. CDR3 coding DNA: TGCGCCAGCAGCCAGTGGAAAGGAAGCGCTGAAGCTTTCTTT. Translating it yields CASSQWKGSAEAFF.

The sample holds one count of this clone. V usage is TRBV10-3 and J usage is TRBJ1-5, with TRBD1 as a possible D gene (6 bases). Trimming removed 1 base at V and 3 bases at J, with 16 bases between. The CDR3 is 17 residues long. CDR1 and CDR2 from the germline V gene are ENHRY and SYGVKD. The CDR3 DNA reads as TGTGCCATCAGTGAGTTTGGGGCCAGGGGAGACAATCAGCCCCAGCATTTT. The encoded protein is CAISEFGARGDNQPQHF.

The DNA for the CDR3 is TGTGCCAGCAGTGAATACAGGGACCTTGGCTACACCTTC. Its protein product is CASSEYRDLGYTF. The V call is TRBV6-1, the J call TRBJ1-2; D perhaps matches TRBD1 (6 bases). V was clipped by 2 bases and J by 7 bases, with 11 bases between them. The germline V gene encodes CDR1 MNHNS and CDR2 SASEGT. CDR3 length: 13 residues.

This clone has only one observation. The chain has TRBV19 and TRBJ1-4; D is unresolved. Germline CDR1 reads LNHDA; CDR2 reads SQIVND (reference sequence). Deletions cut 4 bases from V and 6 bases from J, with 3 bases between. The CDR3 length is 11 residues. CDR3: CASSRDEKLFF. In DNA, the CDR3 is TGTGCCAGTAGTAGGGATGAAAAACTGTTTTTT.

The CDR3 DNA follows: TGTGCCAGCAGTGAAGATCTAGGGCCCACTGAAGCTTTCTTT. As protein: CASSEDLGPTEAFF. The chain employs TRBV6-1 and TRBJ1-1; unclear D gene. V gave up 1 base and J gave up 4 bases, with 10 bases separating them. This CDR3 has 14 residues. Looked up from germline, CDR1 is MNHNS and CDR2 is SASEGT.

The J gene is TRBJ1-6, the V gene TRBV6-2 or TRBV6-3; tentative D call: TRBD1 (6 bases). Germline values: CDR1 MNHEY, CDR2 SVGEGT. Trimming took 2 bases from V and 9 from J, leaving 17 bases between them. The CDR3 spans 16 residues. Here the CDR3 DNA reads TGTGCCAGCAGTTACCCCGTGGGAGGGGGAAGTTCACCCCTCCACTTT. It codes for CASSYPVGGGSSPLHF.

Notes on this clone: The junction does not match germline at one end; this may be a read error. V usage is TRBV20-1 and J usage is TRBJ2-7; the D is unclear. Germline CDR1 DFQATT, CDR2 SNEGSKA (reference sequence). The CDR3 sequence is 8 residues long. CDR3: CSARNKEF. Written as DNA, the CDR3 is TGCAGTGCTAGAAACAAAGAATTC.

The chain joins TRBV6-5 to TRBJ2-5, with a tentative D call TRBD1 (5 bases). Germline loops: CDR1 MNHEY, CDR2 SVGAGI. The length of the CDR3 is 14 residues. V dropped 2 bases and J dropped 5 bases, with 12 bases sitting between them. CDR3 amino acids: CASSYGQGRETQYF. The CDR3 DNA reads TGTGCCAGCAGTTACGGTCAGGGAAGGGAGACCCAGTACTTC.

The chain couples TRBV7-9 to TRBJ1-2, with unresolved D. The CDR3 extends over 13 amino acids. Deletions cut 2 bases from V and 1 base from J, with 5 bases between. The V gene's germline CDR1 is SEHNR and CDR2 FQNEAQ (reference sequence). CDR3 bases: TGTGCCAGCAGCTTACTGCATAACTATGGCTACACCTTC. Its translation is CASSLLHNYGYTF.

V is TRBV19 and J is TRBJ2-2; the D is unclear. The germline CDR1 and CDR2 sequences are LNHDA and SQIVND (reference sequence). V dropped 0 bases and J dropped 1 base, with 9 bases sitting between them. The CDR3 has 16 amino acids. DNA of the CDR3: TGTGCCAGTAGTATAGAGGCCAGGTGGAACACCGGGGAGCTGTTTTTT. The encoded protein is CASSIEARWNTGELFF.